The following is a T cell receptor beta chain sequence with its context. TCRdb's copy holds only in-frame clones and misses some; the assay was immunoSEQ multiplex PCR. The table includes 150,000 to 200,000 clones, 80% to 90% detected once. The sample comes from a study of T cell responses to AZD1222 COVID-19 vaccine. The V end lost 3 bases, the J end lost 4 bases, and 7 bases lay between the germline ends. Germline V lookup: CDR1 MGHDK, CDR2 SYGVNS. The CDR3 covers 12 residues. The sample was peripheral blood, taken 28 days after the second AZD1222 dose. This chain links TRBV25-1 with TRBJ2-7; D gene unclear. This receptor was identified in an adult who received the AZD1222 COVID-19 vaccine. This CDR3 reads CASSETAYEQYF. The CDR3 DNA reads as TGTGCCAGCAGTGAGACCGCTTACGAGCAGTACTTC.